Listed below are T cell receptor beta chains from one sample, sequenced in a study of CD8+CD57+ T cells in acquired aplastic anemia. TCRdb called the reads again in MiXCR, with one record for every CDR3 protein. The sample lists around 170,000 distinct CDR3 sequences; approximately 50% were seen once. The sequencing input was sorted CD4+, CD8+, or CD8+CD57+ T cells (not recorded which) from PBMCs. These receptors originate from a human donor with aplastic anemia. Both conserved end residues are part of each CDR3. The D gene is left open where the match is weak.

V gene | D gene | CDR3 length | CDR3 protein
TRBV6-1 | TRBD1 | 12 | CASSARDRGAFF
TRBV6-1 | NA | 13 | CATIAGRAGELFF
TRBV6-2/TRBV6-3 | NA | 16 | CASSTLQGPGAYEQYF
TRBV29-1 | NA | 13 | CSVEDRVDRELFF
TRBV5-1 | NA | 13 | CASRPGGSEGYTF
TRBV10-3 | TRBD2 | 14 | CAIGGTSGYNEQFF
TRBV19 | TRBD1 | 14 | CASSAGQGATEAFF
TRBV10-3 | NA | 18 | CAISESIRAQISNQPQHF
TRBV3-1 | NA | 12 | CASSQFGDTQYF
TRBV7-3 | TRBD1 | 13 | CASSPGTEYEQYF
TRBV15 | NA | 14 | CATSSATGNSEQFF
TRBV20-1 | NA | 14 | CSALPSTTQETQYF
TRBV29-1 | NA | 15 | CSVEWVGAANYGYTF
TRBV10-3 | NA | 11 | CAIRLANEQYF
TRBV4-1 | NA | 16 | CASSQDKVLSTDTQYF
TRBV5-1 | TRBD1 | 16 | CASSLEWTGPQETQYF
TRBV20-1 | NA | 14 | CSVMANRGTDTQYF
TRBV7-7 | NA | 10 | CASGYNEQFF
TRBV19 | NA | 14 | CASSSRGASGELFF
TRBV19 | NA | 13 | CASSTLVRETQYF
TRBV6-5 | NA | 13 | CASRNGREYEQYF
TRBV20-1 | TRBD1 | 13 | CSARDGQGYGYTF
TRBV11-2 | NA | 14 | CASSLGSGVGEAFF
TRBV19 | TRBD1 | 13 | CASIQSGTDGYTF
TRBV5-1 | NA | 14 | CASSLGGASYGYTF
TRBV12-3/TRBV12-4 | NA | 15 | CASSLYGGPNYGYTF
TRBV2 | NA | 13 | CASSRDKAEKLFF
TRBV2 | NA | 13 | CATGTGLFTEAFF
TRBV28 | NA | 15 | CASSSSWESPYEQYF
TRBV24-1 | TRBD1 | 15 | CATSDSDRGNNEQFF
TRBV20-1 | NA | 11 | CSAKQGYEQYF
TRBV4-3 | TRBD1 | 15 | CASSQNRGLNYGYTF
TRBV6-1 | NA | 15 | CASSEQGGGNSPLHF
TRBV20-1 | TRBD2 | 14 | CSANSGRAPGELFF
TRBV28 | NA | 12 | CASTADQETQYF
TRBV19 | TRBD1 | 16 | CASTPWVGGRKTEAFF
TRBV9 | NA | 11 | CASLSVGGYTF
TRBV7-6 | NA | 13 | CASQGGSNQPQHF
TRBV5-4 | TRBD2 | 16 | CASSLAASGSPYEQYF
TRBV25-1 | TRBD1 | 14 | CASREHRGGEKLFF
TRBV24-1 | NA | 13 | CATSYRSGYGYTF
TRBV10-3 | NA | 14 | CAISEPSGSDTQYF
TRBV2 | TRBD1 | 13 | CASRAGGREPQHF
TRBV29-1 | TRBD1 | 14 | CSALGQVNTGELFF
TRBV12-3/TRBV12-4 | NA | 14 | CASSLRTSTDTQYF
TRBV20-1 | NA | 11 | CSAIKDTEAFF
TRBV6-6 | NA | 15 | CASSYTHSPNEKLFF
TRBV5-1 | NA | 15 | CASSLSGVSGDEQYF
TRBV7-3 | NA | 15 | CASSLADGNTGELFF
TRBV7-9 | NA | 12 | CASSFVYNEQFF
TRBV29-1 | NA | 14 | CSVEMGEGGDTQYF
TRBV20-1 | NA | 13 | CSAPDRGTYGYTF
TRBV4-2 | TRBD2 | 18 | CASGRLAGHFANTGELFF
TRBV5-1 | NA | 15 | CASSLVFLGDYGYTF
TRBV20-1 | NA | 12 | CSAQGRTGELFF
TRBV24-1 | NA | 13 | CATRHSLNTEAFF
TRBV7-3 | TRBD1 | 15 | CASSPQGAMHNEQFF
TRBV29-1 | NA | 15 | CSVVASASSTGTQYF
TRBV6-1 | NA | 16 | CASTTSPGAPPPEAFF